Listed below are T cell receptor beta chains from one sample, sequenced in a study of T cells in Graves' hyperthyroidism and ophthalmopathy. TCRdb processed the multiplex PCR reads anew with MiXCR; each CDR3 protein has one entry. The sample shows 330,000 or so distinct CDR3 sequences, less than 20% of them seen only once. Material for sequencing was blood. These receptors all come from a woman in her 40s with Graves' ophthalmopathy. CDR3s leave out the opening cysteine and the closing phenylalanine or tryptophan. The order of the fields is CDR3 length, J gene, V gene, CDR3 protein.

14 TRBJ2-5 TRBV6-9 ASSLYWDSSQETQY
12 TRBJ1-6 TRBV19 ASTSGTGVSPLH
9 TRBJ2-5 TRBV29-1 SVAGSETQY
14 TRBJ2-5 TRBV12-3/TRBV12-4 ASSLALSGRQETQY
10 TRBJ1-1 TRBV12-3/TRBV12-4 ASKRVNTEVF
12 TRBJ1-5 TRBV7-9 ASSLGDWDQPQH
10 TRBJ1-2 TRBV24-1 ATSEAGSGYT
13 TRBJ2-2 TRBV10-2 ASNSAGLMSGELF
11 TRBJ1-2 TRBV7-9 ASSLTATYGYT
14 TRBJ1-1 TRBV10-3 AISYNIGRMNTEAF
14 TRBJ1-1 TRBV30 AWSRKVGPPNTEAF
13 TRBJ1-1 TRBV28 ASSLVVEVNTEAF
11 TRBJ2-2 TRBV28 ASSWPGPGELF
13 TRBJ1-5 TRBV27 ASSPGPPGEQPQH
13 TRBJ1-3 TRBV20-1 SARAGGQSGNTIY
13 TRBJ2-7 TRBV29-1 SVGSGTSRVHEQY
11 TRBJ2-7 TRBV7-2 ASLRDRGYEQY
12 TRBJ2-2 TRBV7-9 ASSFPARTGELF
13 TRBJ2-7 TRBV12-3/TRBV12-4 ASSLGQVGSYEQY
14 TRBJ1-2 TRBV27 AVSPREGFGYYGYT
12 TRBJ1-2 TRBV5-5 ASSLEQGRYGYT
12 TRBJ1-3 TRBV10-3 AISESGSGNTIY
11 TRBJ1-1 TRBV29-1 SVVRGLNTEAF
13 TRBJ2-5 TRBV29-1 SVRGASPIGETQY
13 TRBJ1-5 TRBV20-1 SASAGGSGNQPQH
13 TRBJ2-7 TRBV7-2 ASSPSGTAYYEQY
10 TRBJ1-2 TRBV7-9 ASRGSLASYT
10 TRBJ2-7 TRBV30 AWSPDIYEQY
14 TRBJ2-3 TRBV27 ASSFGTSGITDTQY